These 27 T cell receptor beta chains originate from one sample sequenced in a study of blood T cell repertoires in COVID-19. Profiling relied on immunoSEQ multiplex PCR, and the TCRdb table lists in-frame clones only, not all of them. The profile shows 45,000 to 65,000 clones, 88% of them singletons. The sequenced sample was peripheral blood. These receptors were taken from a human donor in a cohort sampled during active COVID-19.

J is TRBJ1-6 and V is TRBV12-5, with D perhaps matching TRBD1 (5 bases). This CDR3 comprises 15 residues. Trimming left V 3 bases short and J 7 bases short, with 13 bases between. The germline gives CDR1 LGHNT, CDR2 FRNRAP. This chain's CDR3 is CASGFSGTGNSPLHF. In DNA form, the CDR3 reads TGTGCTAGTGGTTTTTCCGGAACAGGCAATTCACCCCTCCACTTT.

J is TRBJ1-5 and V is TRBV6-2 or TRBV6-3, with a tentative D call TRBD1 (6 bases). The CDR3 is 20 residues long. Germline V gives CDR1 MNHEY, CDR2 SVGEGT. With 6 bases removed from V and 0 bases from J, the gap between germline ends came to 27 bases. CDR3 sequence reads: CASSRIPQGPSGYSNQPQHF. The CDR3 DNA reads as TGTGCCAGCAGCCGCATCCCGCAGGGGCCGAGTGGATATAGCAATCAGCCCCAGCATTTT.

This chain joins TRBV11-2 and TRBJ2-7; possibly TRBD2 for D (5 bases). Germline V lookup: CDR1 SGHAT, CDR2 FQNNGV. The CDR3 sequence is 15 residues long. V was pared by 6 bases and J by 2 bases, with 17 bases between. The CDR3 sequence: CASRYLADRPYEQYF. CDR3 in DNA: TGTGCCAGCAGGTATCTAGCCGATAGACCCTACGAGCAGTACTTC.

V and J are TRBV5-4 and TRBJ1-1; tentative D call: TRBD1 (6 bases). Germline V gene lookup returns CDR1 SGHNT and CDR2 YYREEE (reference sequence). The V end lost 2 bases, the J end lost 0 bases, and 8 bases lay between the germline ends. This CDR3 is built from 14 residues. CDR3 in DNA: TGTGCCAGCAGCTTCGGACAGATGAACACTGAAGCTTTCTTT. This gives the protein CASSFGQMNTEAFF.

The gene calls are TRBV7-2 and TRBJ2-3, with D possibly TRBD2 on 5 matching bases. The CDR3 extends over 14 amino acids. The V end lost 1 base, the J end lost 2 bases, and 7 bases lay between the germline ends. The germline V gene encodes CDR1 SGHTA and CDR2 FQGNSA. The CDR3 DNA reads TGTGCCAGCAGCTTAGGAGGGTACACAGATACGCAGTATTTT. Protein sequence: CASSLGGYTDTQYF.

This clone was found once. V usage is TRBV6-6 and J usage is TRBJ1-5; no clear D. Germline-derived CDR1 and CDR2 are MNHNY and SVGAGI (reference sequence). The V gene lost 9 bases and the J gene lost 3 bases, with 9 bases spanning the gap. The CDR3 length is 12 residues. The CDR3 DNA reads as TGTGCCAGTGAACAGCCCAATCAGCCCCAGCATTTT. Protein: CASEQPNQPQHF.

This clone has more than one count but fewer than ten. This chain links TRBV6-6 with TRBJ1-2; 9 nucleotides match TRBD1. From germline, CDR1 is MNHNY and CDR2 SVGAGI (reference sequence). This CDR3 spans 13 amino acids. V lost 6 bases, J lost 8 bases, and 7 bases stayed unmatched. The CDR3 loop is CASRQGAPSGYTF. The CDR3 coding sequence is TGTGCCAGCAGACAGGGGGCCCCGAGCGGCTACACCTTC.

This chain connects TRBV5-1 to TRBJ2-1; 9 bases match TRBD1. Germline loops: CDR1 SGHRS, CDR2 YFSETQ. After removal of 0 bases from V and 3 bases from J, the junction contained 4 bases not matched to a gene. CDR3 length: 16 amino acids. The CDR3 reads CASSLEGQGFYNEQFF. The CDR3 DNA is TGCGCCAGCAGCTTGGAGGGACAGGGTTTCTACAATGAGCAGTTCTTC.

This clone was recorded once. The V call is TRBV5-1, the J call TRBJ2-1; D gene uncertain. The CDR3 runs 18 residues. The V end was cut by 1 base, the J end by 5 bases, with 22 bases between. Germline V gives CDR1 SGHRS, CDR2 YFSETQ. The CDR3 region is CASSLRSDSHPTNNEQFF. DNA of the CDR3: TGCGCCAGCAGCTTGAGATCAGACTCTCACCCCACGAACAATGAGCAGTTCTTC. Drawing the rest from reference TRBV5-1 and TRBJ2-1, the complete variable domain is KAGVTQTPRYLIKTRGQQVTLSCSPISGHRSVSWYQQTPGQGLQFLFEYFSETQRNKGNFPGRFSGRQFSNSRSEMNVSTLELGDSALYLCASSLRSDSHPTNNEQFFGPGTRLTVL.

The CDR3: CASSVWDRAQETQYF. As DNA, the CDR3 is TGTGCCAGCAGCGTCTGGGACAGGGCGCAAGAGACCCAGTACTTC. The chain joins TRBV9 to TRBJ2-5; the match to TRBD1 covers 9 bases. CDR1 SGDLS and CDR2 YYNGEE come from the germline V gene. Unmatched junction bases numbered 4, after V lost 2 bases and J lost 2 bases. The CDR3 length is 15 residues.

V usage is TRBV18 and J usage is TRBJ1-3, with D possibly matching TRBD1 (5 bases). The germline V gene encodes CDR1 KGHSH and CDR2 LQKENI. The CDR3 runs to 14 residues. Deletions cut 5 bases from V and 2 bases from J, with 10 bases between. Written as DNA, the CDR3 is TGTGCCAGCTCATTGGGGCGAGCTGGAAACACCATATATTTT. Translation gives CASSLGRAGNTIYF.

The genes are TRBV7-3 and TRBJ2-1; 11 bases map to TRBD2. The germline V gene encodes CDR1 SGHTA and CDR2 FQGTGA. The ends lost 5 bases at V and 5 bases at J; junction bases unmatched: 5. The CDR3 contains 15 residues. The CDR3 loop reads CASSVSSGRHNEQFF. As DNA, the CDR3 is TGTGCCAGCAGCGTCTCTAGCGGGAGGCACAATGAGCAGTTCTTC.

The chain couples TRBV12-3 or TRBV12-4 to TRBJ1-2; 7 nucleotides align to TRBD1. Trimming removed 6 bases from V and 8 bases from J; junction bases left unmatched: 9. The CDR3 has 13 amino acids. The CDR3 region has the DNA TGTGCCAGCAGAAAGACAGGGTTAGGAGGCTACACCTTC. Its translation: CASRKTGLGGYTF.

CDR3 in DNA: TGTGCCAGCAGTGAACAGGGGAAAGCTTTCTTT. The encoded protein is CASSEQGKAFF. The chain has TRBV28 and TRBJ1-1; TRBD1 matches 7 bases. CDR1 is MDHEN and CDR2 is SYDVKM in the germline V gene. V was pared by 5 bases and J by 9 bases, with 3 bases of the junction left unmatched. The CDR3 has 11 amino acids.

The rearrangement links TRBV30 to TRBJ1-3; no clear D gene. The V and J ends lost 3 bases and 5 bases respectively, with 14 bases between them. This CDR3 spans 14 amino acids. CDR1 GTSNPN and CDR2 SVGIG come from the germline V gene (reference sequence). CDR3 region: CAWRVPGGRNTIYF. The DNA for the CDR3 is TGTGCCTGGAGGGTCCCCGGAGGGCGAAACACCATATATTTT. Full variable domain (remainder filled in from reference TRBV30 and TRBJ1-3): SQTIHQWPATLVQPVGSPLSLECTVEGTSNPNLYWYRQAAGRGLQLLFYSVGIGQISSEVPQNLSASRPQDRQFILSSKKLLLSDSGFYLCAWRVPGGRNTIYFGEGSWLTVV.

The J gene is TRBJ2-5, the V gene TRBV12-5; TRBD2 matches at 13 bases. This CDR3 comprises 18 residues. V dropped 5 bases and J dropped 1; count of bases not matched to a gene: 10. Germline V CDR1 and CDR2: LGHNT, FRNRAP. The CDR3 region has the DNA TGTGCTAGTGGTCAAGGAGCCGGGACTAGCGGGATCCAAGAGACCCAGTACTTC. Its translation is CASGQGAGTSGIQETQYF.

The chain joins TRBV9 to TRBJ2-7; 14 positions match TRBD2. Germline assignment: CDR1 SGDLS and CDR2 YYNGEE. This CDR3 has 15 residues. Trimming at V came to 3 bases and at J to 3 bases, leaving 2 bases not matched to a gene. CDR3 nucleotides: TGTGCCAGCAGCGGGACTAGCGGGAGGTTCTACGAGCAGTACTTC. Translating gives CASSGTSGRFYEQYF.

The chain couples TRBV19 to TRBJ2-3, with TRBD2 matching 10 bases. The CDR3 consists of 16 residues. With V trimmed by 5 bases and J by 2 bases, 7 bases remained unmatched. Germline V CDR1 and CDR2: LNHDA, SQIVND (reference sequence). The CDR3 here is CASSRGSGGYTDTQYF. The CDR3, as DNA: TGTGCCAGTAGTCGGGGTAGCGGGGGGTACACAGATACGCAGTATTTT.

V is TRBV7-9 and J is TRBJ2-3, with TRBD2 as a possible D gene (6 bases). This CDR3 comprises 16 residues. Trimming took 5 bases from V and 6 from J, leaving 21 bases between them. Germline V gene sequence: CDR1 SEHNR, CDR2 FQNEAQ (reference sequence). This CDR3 is CASSPRLGLRRDTQYF. The CDR3 DNA is TGTGCCAGCAGCCCCCGACTAGGACTTCGACGGGATACGCAGTATTTT.

This chain connects TRBV7-3 to TRBJ2-2; TRBD1 matches 8 bases. Looked up from germline, CDR1 is SGHTA and CDR2 is FQGTGA. V trimming: 1 base; J trimming: 1 base; junction bases outside the gene matches: 2. This CDR3 region has 16 residues. The CDR3 sequence: CASSLMGQVNTGELFF. For the CDR3, the DNA is TGTGCCAGCAGCTTAATGGGACAGGTGAACACCGGGGAGCTGTTTTTT.

The sample holds one count of this clone. The chain carries TRBV18 and TRBJ2-7, with D perhaps matching TRBD1 (5 bases). The CDR3 extends over 14 amino acids. The V gene lost 3 bases and the J gene lost 6 bases, with 15 bases spanning the gap. Germline assignment: CDR1 KGHSH and CDR2 LQKENI. This chain's CDR3 is CASSPSDGRGEQYF. The CDR3 DNA is TGTGCCAGCTCACCGAGTGACGGTAGGGGCGAGCAGTACTTC.

The chain links TRBV5-3 to TRBJ2-4; D perhaps matches TRBD2 (5 bases). TRBV5-3 is recorded as an ORF, its role being uncertain. The CDR3 is made up of 14 amino acids. With 2 bases removed from V and 3 bases from J, the gap between germline ends came to 9 bases. The CDR3 DNA sequence: TGTGCCAGAAGCTTCCGGGAACTCAAAAACATTCAGTACTTC. Translating gives CARSFRELKNIQYF.

This clone has just one count. This chain links TRBV9 with TRBJ2-1; 7 bases map to TRBD2. This CDR3 region has 13 residues. Germline values: CDR1 SGDLS, CDR2 YYNGEE. J lost 11 bases, V lost 0 bases, and 5 bases had no gene match. The DNA of the CDR3 is TGTGCCAGCAGCGTAGACCAAAGCGGGAAGCAGTTCTTC. This encodes CASSVDQSGKQFF.

The chain joins TRBV6-6 to TRBJ1-1; perhaps TRBD1 as D (5 bases). Trimming stripped 5 bases from V and 7 bases from J, with 14 bases between. The V gene's germline CDR1 is MNHNY and CDR2 SVGAGI (reference sequence). The CDR3 consists of 13 residues. The CDR3 DNA reads TGTGCCAGCAGTAAGCTCGACAGAAGTGAAGCTTTCTTT. Translation gives CASSKLDRSEAFF.

This sequence joins TRBV3-1 (or the pseudogene TRBV3-2) and TRBJ2-1; D perhaps matches TRBD2 (5 bases). Germline V gives CDR1 LGHDT, CDR2 YNNKEL (reference sequence). V shed 4 bases and J shed 5 bases, with 15 bases lying between them. This CDR3 contains 15 residues. The CDR3 DNA is TGTGCCAGCAGCCTTTGGGAGAATGGCGACAATGAGCAGTTCTTC. Its translation: CASSLWENGDNEQFF.

This clone was found a few times. The chain has TRBV27 and TRBJ2-5; D is unresolved. CDR1 MNHEY and CDR2 SMNVEV come from the germline V gene (reference sequence). Trimming removed 3 bases from V and 1 base from J, with 9 bases in between. This CDR3 has 14 residues. The CDR3 protein is CASSFAWAQETQYF. Written as DNA, the CDR3 is TGTGCCAGCAGTTTCGCGTGGGCCCAAGAGACCCAGTACTTC.

This sequence joins TRBV5-1 and TRBJ1-6, with TRBD1 identical over 7 bases. V was pared by 4 bases and J by 13 bases, with 11 bases of the junction left unmatched. Germline CDR1 reads SGHRS; CDR2 reads YFSETQ. The CDR3 totals 14 residues. Written as DNA, the CDR3 is TGCGCCAGCAGCGGTGGGGACAGCAAGGGGCCCCTCCACTTT. Its protein is CASSGGDSKGPLHF. The variable domain in full, with the rest retrieved from reference TRBV5-1 and TRBJ1-6, is KAGVTQTPRYLIKTRGQQVTLSCSPISGHRSVSWYQQTPGQGLQFLFEYFSETQRNKGNFPGRFSGRQFSNSRSEMNVSTLELGDSALYLCASSGGDSKGPLHFGNGTRLTVT.